The TCR beta chain described here comes from a study of T cell responses to AZD1222 COVID-19 vaccine. Points from the study as a whole: None of the repertoires were sampled until the peak T cell response had passed. Only 5 or 6 individuals given AZD1222 were seropositive at baseline. Donors were mostly white British, more females; clonal diversity possibly underestimated.

CDR3 length: 14 amino acids. Germline V CDR1 and CDR2: MNHEY, SMNVEV (reference sequence). Trimming pared 4 bases from V and 4 bases from J, leaving 13 bases between. As regards this clone: What it recognizes is unknown.

Data came from immunoSEQ multiplex PCR; TCRdb stores just in-frame clones and leaves some out. The repertoire holds roughly 150,000 clones, with more than 85% as singletons. The J gene is TRBJ1-2, the V gene TRBV27; no firm D call. This receptor was obtained from an adult who had recovered from COVID-19. Sequencing was performed on peripheral blood, taken after recovery from COVID-19. The CDR3 spells CASSSTPTAYGYTF. The DNA of the CDR3 is TGTGCCAGCAGTTCAACCCCGACGGCCTATGGCTACACCTTC.